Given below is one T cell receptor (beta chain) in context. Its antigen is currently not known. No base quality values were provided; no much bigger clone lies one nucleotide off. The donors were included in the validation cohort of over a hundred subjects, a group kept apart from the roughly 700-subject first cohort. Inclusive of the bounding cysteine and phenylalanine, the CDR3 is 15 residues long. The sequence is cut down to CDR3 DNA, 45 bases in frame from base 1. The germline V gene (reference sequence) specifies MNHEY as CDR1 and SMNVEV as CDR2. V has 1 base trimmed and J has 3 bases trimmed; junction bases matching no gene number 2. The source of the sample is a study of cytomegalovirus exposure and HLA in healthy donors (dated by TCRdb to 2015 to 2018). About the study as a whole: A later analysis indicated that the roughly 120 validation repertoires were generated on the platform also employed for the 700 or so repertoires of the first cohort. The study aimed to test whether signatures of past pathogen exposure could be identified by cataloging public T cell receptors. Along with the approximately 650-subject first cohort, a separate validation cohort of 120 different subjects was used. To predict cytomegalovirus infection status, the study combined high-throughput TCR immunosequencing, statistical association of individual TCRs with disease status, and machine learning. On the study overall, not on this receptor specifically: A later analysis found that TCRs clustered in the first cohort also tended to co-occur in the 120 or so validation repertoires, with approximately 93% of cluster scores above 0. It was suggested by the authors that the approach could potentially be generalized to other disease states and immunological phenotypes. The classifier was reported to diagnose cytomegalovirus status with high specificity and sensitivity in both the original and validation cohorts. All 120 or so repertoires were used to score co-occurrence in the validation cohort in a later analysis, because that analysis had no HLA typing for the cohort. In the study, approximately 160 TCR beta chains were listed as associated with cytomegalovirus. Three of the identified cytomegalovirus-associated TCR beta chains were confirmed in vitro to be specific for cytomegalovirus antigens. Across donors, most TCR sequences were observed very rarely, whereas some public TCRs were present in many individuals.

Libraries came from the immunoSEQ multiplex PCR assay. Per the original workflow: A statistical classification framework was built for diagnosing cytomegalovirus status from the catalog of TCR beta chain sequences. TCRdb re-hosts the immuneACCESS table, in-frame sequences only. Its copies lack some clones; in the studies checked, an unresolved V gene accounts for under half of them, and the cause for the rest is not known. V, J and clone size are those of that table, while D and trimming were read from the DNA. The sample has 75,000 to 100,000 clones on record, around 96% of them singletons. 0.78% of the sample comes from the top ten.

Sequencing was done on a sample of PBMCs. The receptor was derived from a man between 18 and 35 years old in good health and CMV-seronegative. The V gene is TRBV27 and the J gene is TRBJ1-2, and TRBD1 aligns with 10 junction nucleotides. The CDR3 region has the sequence CASSLLGTGDYGYTF. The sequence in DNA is TGTGCCAGCAGTTTATTAGGGACAGGGGACTATGGCTACACCTTC.